Described below is a single T cell receptor beta chain sequence and its context. Antigen unknown. This record comes from a study of long-term antiretroviral therapy in people with HIV. General study findings and limits: In samples taken after ART, diversity increased but remained below transplant donor control levels.

The V and J ends lost 5 bases and 4 bases, in that order; junction bases with no gene match: 10. This CDR3 spans 16 amino acids. Germline V CDR1 and CDR2: MDHEN, SYDVKM. Researchers report immunoSEQ v3.0 was run at survey level. Per-sample TRB depth target: about 35,000-50,000 T-cell genomes. Clones were sequenced by immunoSEQ multiplex PCR, and TCRdb holds only the in-frame ones, with some missing. Altogether more than 20,000 clones are present, roughly 87% being singletons, with the ten largest covering 8% to 9.5%. This receptor was identified in a man between 50 and 59 years old with HIV. This chain joins TRBV28 and TRBJ2-5, with TRBD2 matching 10 bases. Specimen: unsorted PBMCs, collected 1.8 years before starting antiretroviral therapy. CDR3 nucleotide sequence: TGTGCCAGCAGTCCCCCATTCCTAGCGGGGGCAGAGACCCAGTACTTC. Its translation: CASSPPFLAGAETQYF.